This T cell receptor beta chain emerged from a study of blood T cell repertoires in COVID-19. About the study: Spain, Italy and the United States supplied samples that represented acute and convalescent COVID-19. In each case, the material was cDNA or gDNA derived from T cells, B-cell-depleted T cells, or PBMCs.

From germline, CDR1 is SGHNT and CDR2 YENEEA. V dropped 1 base and J dropped 5 bases, with 12 bases sitting between them. This CDR3 is 15 amino acids long. Under the authors' procedure: Reference gene primer amplification yielded estimated nucleated cell counts. Generated by immunoSEQ multiplex PCR, the TCRdb table keeps only in-frame clones and is missing some. V and J calls and clone size are given by that table; D and trimming were obtained from the DNA. The table has roughly 250,000 clones, 70% to 90% seen once. The rearrangement uses TRBV11-3 and TRBJ2-1; D is possibly TRBD1 (6 bases). The sequencing sample was made of peripheral blood. The TCR sequence derives from a man between 35 and 55 years old with acute or convalescent COVID-19. The CDR3 DNA is TGTGCCAGCAGCTTAGGAGCGGACAGAGACAATGAGCAGTTCTTC. Its protein product is CASSLGADRDNEQFF.